The 17 T cell receptor beta chains in this list originate from one sample, sequenced in a study of blood T cell repertoires in COVID-19. Some clones are missing from TCRdb's copy, which holds only in-frame ones; the method was immunoSEQ multiplex PCR. The table lists hundreds of thousands of clones, roughly nine tenths of them singletons. The specimen sequenced was PBMCs or T cells enriched from blood (not recorded which). These receptors all stem from a young woman with acute COVID-19.

V gene TRBV10-1 combines with J gene TRBJ2-3; TRBD1 matches at 8 bases. Per germline, CDR1 WNHNN and CDR2 SYGVQD (reference sequence). This CDR3 comprises 15 residues. With 6 bases clipped from V and 0 bases from J, the junction kept 5 bases outside the gene matches. The CDR3 loop reads CASSPGTGSTDTQYF. The CDR3 nucleotides are TGCGCCAGCAGCCCCGGGACAGGTAGCACAGATACGCAGTATTTT.

This clone was recorded only once. J is TRBJ1-3 and V is TRBV6-5; unclear D gene. Germline assignment: CDR1 MNHEY and CDR2 SVGAGI. V gave up 4 bases and J gave up 4 bases, with 8 bases separating them. CDR3 length equals 13 residues. Here the CDR3 DNA reads TGTGCCAGCAGTTTACTTTCCGGAAACACCATATATTTT. It encodes CASSLLSGNTIYF.

This rearrangement joins TRBV11-1 to TRBJ1-1, with 9 positions matching TRBD1. CDR3 length equals 13 residues. Per germline, CDR1 SGHAT and CDR2 FQDESV (reference sequence). V was pared by 2 bases and J by 11 bases, with 6 bases of the junction left unmatched. For the CDR3, the DNA is TGTGCCAGCAGCTTACTCGACAGGGGGAGCGCTTTCTTT. Protein product: CASSLLDRGSAFF.

The chain joins TRBV2 to TRBJ2-7; 9 positions agree with TRBD1. V shed 6 bases, J shed 4 bases, and the junction held 1 base outside the gene matches. The CDR3 covers 12 residues. CDR1 SNHLY and CDR2 FYNNEI come from the germline V gene. The CDR3 protein is CASRDRGYEQYF. The CDR3 bases are TGTGCCAGCAGGGACAGGGGATACGAGCAGTACTTC.

The V gene is TRBV7-9, the J gene TRBJ1-2, with D hard to call. V lost 2 bases to trimming and J lost 1 base, with 8 bases between them. This CDR3 is 14 amino acids long. The germline CDR1 and CDR2 sequences are SEHNR and FQNEAQ (reference sequence). CDR3 region: CASSLSDVNYGYTF. The CDR3 DNA reads as TGTGCCAGCAGCTTAAGCGACGTTAACTATGGCTACACCTTC.

The rearrangement joins TRBV7-2 to TRBJ1-4, with D tentatively TRBD1 (6 bases). Germline loops: CDR1 SGHTA, CDR2 FQGNSA. The CDR3 totals 13 residues. V lost 4 bases, J lost 7 bases, and 10 bases lay in between. As DNA, the CDR3 is TGTGCCAGCAGCTCAGGGGTTGCTGAAAAACTGTTTTTT. Translation: CASSSGVAEKLFF.

The rearrangement uses TRBV5-6 and TRBJ2-3; possible D gene TRBD1, 6 bases. The CDR3 runs 16 residues. V lost 5 bases to trimming and J lost 0 bases, with 16 bases between them. The V gene's germline CDR1 is SGHDT and CDR2 YYEEEE. In DNA form, the CDR3 reads TGTGCCAGCAGTTTTTCTGACAGGCCTAGCACAGATACGCAGTATTTT. This translates into CASSFSDRPSTDTQYF.

This sequence joins TRBV4-3 and TRBJ2-7; 10 nucleotides line up with TRBD1. This CDR3 has 14 residues. With V trimmed by 4 bases and J by 3 bases, 3 bases remained unmatched. Germline V gene data show CDR1 as LGHNA and CDR2 as YSLEER. The CDR3 coding sequence is TGCGCCAGCAGCCCCGGGACAGGGGACTACGAGCAGTACTTC. Translation: CASSPGTGDYEQYF.

This clone was recorded once. The chain carries TRBV3-1 (or the pseudogene TRBV3-2) and TRBJ2-5; 9 positions match TRBD2. CDR3 length: 15 amino acids. V gave up 7 bases and J gave up 0 bases; unmatched junction bases: 6. CDR1 and CDR2 from the germline V gene are LGHDT and YNNKEL (reference sequence). CDR3 in DNA: TGTGCCAGCACGCTAGCGGGGACGTACCAAGAGACCCAGTACTTC. Translation: CASTLAGTYQETQYF.

The gene calls are TRBV25-1 and TRBJ1-2; no definite D call. V was pared by 1 base and J by 5 bases, with 8 bases between. Germline CDR1 MGHDK, CDR2 SYGVNS. There are 13 residues in the CDR3. DNA of the CDR3: TGTGCCAGCAGTGAATCCTCGGGGTATGGCTACACCTTC. Translated, it gives CASSESSGYGYTF.

The J gene is TRBJ1-2, the V gene TRBV7-2; 7 nucleotides align to TRBD1. V was pared by 5 bases and J by 4 bases, with 13 bases of the junction left unmatched. The CDR3 length is 16 residues. Germline CDR1 SGHTA, CDR2 FQGNSA. The CDR3 sequence: CASSATGTATVYGYTF. CDR3 nucleotides: TGTGCCAGCAGCGCCACCGGGACAGCAACGGTCTATGGCTACACCTTC. Drawing the rest from reference TRBV7-2 and TRBJ1-2, the complete variable domain is GAGVSQSPSNKVTEKGKDVELRCDPISGHTALYWYRQSLGQGLEFLIYFQGNSAPDKSGLPSDRFSAERTGGSVSTLTIQRTQQEDSAVYLCASSATGTATVYGYTFGSGTRLTVV.

The rearrangement uses TRBV11-2 and TRBJ2-1; 9 bases map to TRBD2. The CDR3 contains 16 residues. Per the germline V gene, CDR1 is SGHAT and CDR2 is FQNNGV. The V segment lost 5 bases and the J segment 5 bases; nucleotides outside the gene matches: 10. CDR3 region: CASSPAIAGGNNEQFF. The CDR3 region has the DNA TGTGCCAGCAGCCCGGCTATTGCGGGGGGGAACAATGAGCAGTTCTTC.

The rearrangement uses TRBV28 and TRBJ2-3, with 11 positions matching TRBD1. Germline loops: CDR1 MDHEN, CDR2 SYDVKM. This CDR3 is built from 15 residues. Trimming at V came to 9 bases and at J to 1 base, leaving 6 bases not matched to a gene. The CDR3 protein is CARAEGQGGTDTQYF. CDR3 in DNA: TGTGCCAGAGCTGAGGGACAGGGGGGCACAGATACGCAGTATTTT.

The chain uses TRBV9 and TRBJ1-2; TRBD1 matches at 9 bases. V dropped 4 bases and J dropped 8; count of bases not matched to a gene: 12. The CDR3 is 15 amino acids. Germline V CDR1 and CDR2: SGDLS, YYNGEE. The CDR3 DNA sequence: TGTGCCAGCAGCCCGGGACAGGGAACGCTGAAGGGCTACACCTTC. Encoded protein: CASSPGQGTLKGYTF.

The chain couples TRBV18 to TRBJ1-1; D gene ambiguous. Trimming took off 3 bases at V and 7 bases at J, with 21 bases between the two ends. The CDR3 runs 16 residues. Germline V lookup: CDR1 KGHSH, CDR2 LQKENI. In DNA, the CDR3 is TGTGCCAGCTCACCGAACCTAGACCCCCCAAAAAGTGAAGCTTTCTTT. Translating gives CASSPNLDPPKSEAFF.

In this sample, this clone turned up once. The chain uses TRBV7-9 and TRBJ2-2, with D possibly matching TRBD2 (5 bases). CDR1 and CDR2 from the germline V gene are SEHNR and FQNEAQ (reference sequence). The CDR3 spans 13 residues. Trimming shortened V by 7 bases and J by 4 bases, and 10 bases separated the two germline ends. CDR3 nucleotide sequence: TGTGCCAGCAATCGAGGGAGCACCGGGGAGCTGTTTTTT. Translated, it gives CASNRGSTGELFF.

The rearrangement links TRBV27 to TRBJ2-7; the match to TRBD1 covers 10 bases. The germline V gene has CDR1 MNHEY and CDR2 SMNVEV (reference sequence). The CDR3 sequence is 14 residues long. Germline trimming cut 5 bases from V and 5 bases from J; bases unmatched to any gene: 6. The CDR3 sequence: CASSQRQGANEQYF. The CDR3, as DNA: TGTGCCAGCAGTCAACGACAGGGGGCTAACGAGCAGTACTTC.